This TCR beta chain was profiled in a study of shared clonotypes between healthy human individuals. Study-wide context: Those who served as donors were a couple of women and a few men between the ages of 18 and 49. Findings of the study overall: When naive CD4 clonotypes were compared across a handful of donors, around 5% were shared.

Researchers divided each subset's genomic DNA evenly across several immunoSEQ plates. Measured with immunoSEQ multiplex PCR; TCRdb has only the in-frame clones, and not every one. Of hundreds of thousands of clones listed, over 65% were seen once; the top ten hold over 1.5%. With 6 bases clipped from V and 1 base from J, the junction kept 2 bases outside the gene matches. The length of the CDR3 is 14 residues. The V gene's germline CDR1 is LNHDA and CDR2 SQIVND (reference sequence). Comments on this clone: Its antigen is currently unknown. Distinct nucleotide sequences in the sample also encode this CDR3.

V and J are TRBV19 and TRBJ1-1, with 10 bases fitting TRBD1. The receptor's source is a woman aged 25-40 years in good health. The sequencing sample was made of memory CD4+ T cells sorted from blood. Documented subset: CD45RA-negative fraction. The CDR3 DNA reads TGTGCCAGTAGCCGGGACAGGGGGAACACTGAAGCTTTCTTT. Amino acid sequence: CASSRDRGNTEAFF. Using reference TRBV19 and TRBJ1-1 for the parts outside the CDR3, the full variable domain is DGGITQSPKYLFRKEGQNVTLSCEQNLNHDAMYWYRQDPGQGLRLIYYSQIVNDFQKGDIAEGYSVSREKKESFPLTVTSAQKNPTAFYLCASSRDRGNTEAFFGQGTRLTVV.